This T cell receptor beta chain was recorded in a study of regulatory T cells in long-lasting Graves disease. Time point specified: newly diagnosed GD, antithyroid drugs for less than 3 months. PBMC-derived RNA was used for the TCR library. Investigators prepared the TCR beta libraries by applying iRepertoire HTBI primers and Arm-PCR of CDR3 regions. MiXCR, run by TCRdb on the multiplex PCR reads, gives a single entry per CDR3 protein. The sample contains about 240,000 distinct CDR3 sequences, about 19% of which appear only once. V was clipped by 6 bases and J by 8 bases; unmatched bases: 3. The germline V gene encodes CDR1 SNHLY and CDR2 FYNNEI. The CDR3 sequence is 13 residues long. This clonotype has at least ten counts.

Sequenced here: peripheral blood mononuclear cells (PBMCs), sampled at new diagnosis, from a patient treated with antithyroid drugs. V gene TRBV2 combines with J gene TRBJ2-1, with TRBD1 matching over 11 bases. This receptor was identified in a female donor with Graves disease. The CDR3 protein is CASSRDRGDEQFF. The CDR3 nucleotides read TGTGCCAGCAGCCGGGACAGGGGGGATGAGCAGTTCTTC. Supplemented by reference TRBV2 and TRBJ2-1, the full variable domain reads EPEVTQTPSHQVTQMGQEVILRCVPISNHLYFYWYRQILGQKVEFLVSFYNNEISEKSEIFDDQFSVERPDGSNFTLKIRSTKLEDSAMYFCASSRDRGDEQFFGPGTRLTVL.